These 17 T cell receptor beta chains share one sample of origin, sequenced in a study of identical twins. TCRdb reprocessed the 5' RACE reads with MiXCR, giving one entry per CDR3 protein. In the table there are hundreds of thousands of distinct CDR3 sequences, 21% of which are singletons. The same specimen was also included in a second study, on T cells expressing NK-cell markers.

Specimen: PBMCs. These receptors all stem from a woman in her late teens or twenties in good health.

This clonotype was picked up a small number of times. The CDR3 DNA reads TGTGCCAGCAGCCCGTCCTTAACGGAAGAGACCCAGTACTTC. Its protein is CASSPSLTEETQYF. V gene TRBV7-2 combines with J gene TRBJ2-5; D not resolved. The V end lost 5 bases, the J end lost 3 bases, and 13 bases lay between the germline ends. This CDR3 has 14 amino acids. Germline CDR1 and CDR2: SGHTA and FQGNSA.

The chain's CDR3 is CASSLLSRGMNYGYTF. The CDR3 DNA reads as TGTGCCAGCAGCCTCCTGAGCCGGGGAATGAACTATGGCTACACCTTC. The gene calls are TRBV12-3 or TRBV12-4 and TRBJ1-2; D remains unclear. Trimming removed 6 bases from V and 2 bases from J, with 19 bases in between. The length of the CDR3 is 16 residues.

This clonotype was observed a few times. The junction and the germline gene differ at one end; a read error may be behind it. In DNA, the CDR3 is TGTGCCATCAGCGGGCAATCTAGCGGGGCAATCTTC. This sequence encodes CAISGQSSGAIF. The chain carries TRBV10-3 and TRBJ2-1; the match to TRBD2 covers 9 bases. The CDR3 extends over 12 amino acids. Germline CDR1 and CDR2: ENHRY and SYGVKD.

The chain carries TRBV4-1 and TRBJ1-1, with D unclear. The CDR3 spans 14 residues. The V end lost 1 base, the J end lost 4 bases, and 10 bases lay between the germline ends. Germline CDR1 and CDR2: MGHRA and YSYEKL. As DNA, the CDR3 is TGCGCCAGCAGCCAAGGGTTGTGGGGCACTGAAGCTTTCTTT. Translation: CASSQGLWGTEAFF.

V is TRBV19 and J is TRBJ2-7, with 10 bases that match TRBD1. This CDR3 is built from 14 residues. Unmatched junction bases numbered 10, after V lost 9 bases and J lost 5 bases. The germline CDR1 and CDR2 sequences are LNHDA and SQIVND (reference sequence). DNA of the CDR3: TGTGCCAGACCCACCGGGACAGGGGTGGACGAGCAGTACTTC. Its protein product is CARPTGTGVDEQYF.

In its sample, this clonotype was seen a few times. This sequence joins TRBV29-1 and TRBJ1-1; D might be TRBD1 (5 bases). Trimming took 4 bases from V and 1 from J, leaving 10 bases between them. This CDR3 is built from 13 residues. Germline CDR1 SQVTM, CDR2 ANQGSEA. The CDR3: CSVALTENTEAFF. The CDR3, as DNA: TGCAGCGTTGCTCTGACAGAGAACACTGAAGCTTTCTTT.

The J gene is TRBJ2-3, the V gene TRBV9; a weak D match, TRBD2 (6 bases). The germline V and J ends were trimmed by 1 base and 2 bases, with 14 bases remaining between them. The CDR3 runs to 16 residues. Germline V lookup: CDR1 SGDLS, CDR2 YYNGEE. CDR3 residues: CASSVPTSTSTDTQYF. Written as DNA, the CDR3 is TGTGCCAGCAGCGTACCCACTAGCACCTCCACAGATACGCAGTATTTT.

There are a few counts of this clonotype. The chain has TRBV9 and TRBJ2-7; D gene uncertain. Between the trimmed V and J ends, which lost 3 bases and 2 bases, there was a span of 12 bases. Germline loops: CDR1 SGDLS, CDR2 YYNGEE. The CDR3 has 14 residues. CDR3 DNA: TGTGCCAGCAGCGCACAAGCGAGTCCCTACGAGCAGTACTTC. This translates into CASSAQASPYEQYF.

The table lists this clonotype with a few counts. The chain recombines TRBV7-8 with TRBJ2-7; 8 bases match TRBD1. J gave up 1 base and V 5 bases, and 10 bases lay outside the gene matches. Looked up from germline, CDR1 is SGHVS and CDR2 is FQNEAQ. The CDR3 length is 16 residues. As DNA, the CDR3 is TGTGCCAGCAGCCCCATTGACAGGGGTTCGTCCTACGAGCAGTACTTC. Its protein is CASSPIDRGSSYEQYF.

At least ten counts were recorded for this clonotype. The chain joins TRBV10-3 to TRBJ2-2; D remains unclear. Germline V gives CDR1 ENHRY, CDR2 SYGVKD. This CDR3 has 12 residues. V lost 11 bases and J lost 3, with 10 bases in between. The CDR3 here is CASGRDTGELFF. CDR3 sequence (DNA): TGTGCCTCAGGACGGGACACCGGGGAGCTGTTTTTT.

Ten or more counts support this clonotype. The chain has TRBV9 and TRBJ2-3; 8 bases agree with TRBD2. The CDR3 has 16 amino acids. Looked up from germline, CDR1 is SGDLS and CDR2 is YYNGEE. The V segment lost 0 bases and the J segment 4 bases; nucleotides outside the gene matches: 7. The CDR3 loop is CASSVDAGGISDTQYF. The CDR3 DNA follows: TGTGCCAGCAGCGTAGACGCGGGAGGCATATCAGATACGCAGTATTTT.

This clonotype appeared once. This chain joins TRBV7-8 and TRBJ2-7; 8 bases agree with TRBD1. CDR3 size: 15 residues. Per germline, CDR1 SGHVS and CDR2 FQNEAQ. The V gene end was trimmed by 5 bases and the J gene end by 4 bases; junction bases not matched to a gene: 10. DNA of the CDR3: TGTGCCAGCAGCGACACGGACAGGGCTATGTACGAGCAGTACTTC. This sequence encodes CASSDTDRAMYEQYF.

The gene calls are TRBV6-1 and TRBJ2-3; 7 bases align to TRBD1. J gave up 0 bases and V 5 bases, and 5 bases lay outside the gene matches. The length of the CDR3 is 15 residues. Germline CDR1 is MNHNS and CDR2 is SASEGT. The CDR3 nucleotides are TGTGCCAGCAGTCCGGGACAGAGTAGCACAGATACGCAGTATTTT. Translation gives CASSPGQSSTDTQYF.

The chain recombines TRBV3-1 with TRBJ2-5; TRBD2 matches 13 bases. The germline gives CDR1 LGHDT, CDR2 YNNKEL (reference sequence). Trimming took 5 bases from V and 1 from J; bases not matched to a gene: 7. This CDR3 has 17 residues. The CDR3, as DNA: TGTGCCAGCAGCGGCGGACTAGCGGGGGCCGGCCAAGAGACCCAGTACTTC. It codes for CASSGGLAGAGQETQYF.

This sequence joins TRBV6-5 and TRBJ2-5; D ambiguous. Germline values: CDR1 MNHEY, CDR2 SVGAGI. This CDR3 contains 11 residues. The germline V and J ends were trimmed by 3 bases and 7 bases, with 6 bases remaining between them. The DNA of the CDR3 is TGTGCCAGCAGTTATAAGAGGACCCAGTACTTC. This translates into CASSYKRTQYF.

The rearrangement uses TRBV5-1 and TRBJ2-7; tentatively, D is TRBD1 (5 bases). Trimming removed 6 bases from V and 2 bases from J, with 15 bases in between. The CDR3 runs 14 residues. Germline lookup yields CDR1 SGHRS and CDR2 YFSETQ. CDR3 residues: CASTLQDTTYEQYF. For the CDR3, the DNA is TGCGCCAGCACCCTACAGGACACTACCTACGAGCAGTACTTC.

V gene TRBV6-2 or TRBV6-3 combines with J gene TRBJ2-1; D remains ambiguous. In germline, CDR1 is MNHEY, CDR2 SVGEGT. Trimming took off 0 bases at V and 1 base at J, with 4 bases between the two ends. The CDR3 consists of 14 residues. CDR3 DNA sequence: TGTGCCAGCAGTTACTCGCCGTCCTACAATGAGCAGTTCTTC. Translation gives CASSYSPSYNEQFF.